The 23 T cell receptor beta chains presented below share a single source sample, sequenced in a study of tumor-infiltrating lymphocytes in localized non-small cell lung cancer. The data were produced by immunoSEQ multiplex PCR, yet TCRdb's version contains in-frame clones alone and is incomplete. Here the sample spans around 5,500 clones, roughly four fifths being singletons. The sample taken for sequencing was lung tumor tissue. The source is a human donor with non-small cell lung cancer.

The rearrangement uses TRBV5-4 and TRBJ1-2; 8 positions match TRBD1. Germline CDR1 SGHNT, CDR2 YYREEE (reference sequence). The CDR3 is 15 amino acids. The V segment lost 7 bases and the J segment 10 bases; nucleotides outside the gene matches: 18. CDR3 nucleotide sequence: TGTGCCAGCTCGGGACAGGACCTCGGGTATGATGACTACACCTTC. Translating it yields CASSGQDLGYDDYTF.

This chain joins TRBV5-1 and TRBJ2-2; D is tentatively TRBD1 or TRBD2 (5 bases each). Per germline, CDR1 SGHRS and CDR2 YFSETQ. V was clipped by 5 bases and J by 1 base, with 12 bases between them. The CDR3 consists of 15 residues. CDR3 sequence reads: CASSTGTVNTGELFF. Here the CDR3 DNA reads TGCGCCAGCAGTACCGGGACGGTGAACACCGGGGAGCTGTTTTTT. The variable domain in full, completed from reference TRBV5-1 and TRBJ2-2, reads KAGVTQTPRYLIKTRGQQVTLSCSPISGHRSVSWYQQTPGQGLQFLFEYFSETQRNKGNFPGRFSGRQFSNSRSEMNVSTLELGDSALYLCASSTGTVNTGELFFGEGSRLTVL.

The chain uses TRBV18 and TRBJ1-1; D might be TRBD1 (6 bases). The CDR3 consists of 13 residues. Germline lookup yields CDR1 KGHSH and CDR2 LQKENI. The germline V and J ends were trimmed by 3 bases and 5 bases, with 10 bases remaining between them. The CDR3 here is CASSPDQGTEAFF. The DNA of the CDR3 is TGTGCCAGCTCACCCGACCAGGGGACTGAAGCTTTCTTT.

The rearrangement joins TRBV7-3 to TRBJ2-2, with D unclear. Germline V gene sequence: CDR1 SGHTA, CDR2 FQGTGA. The CDR3 covers 12 residues. Between the trimmed V and J ends, which lost 5 bases and 7 bases, there was a span of 8 bases. The CDR3, as DNA: TGTGCCAGCAGCGGGGTTAGCGGGGAGCTGTTTTTT. It specifies CASSGVSGELFF.

The CDR3 nucleotides are TGTGCCAGCAGAACAGGGAGGGCTTTCTTT. It codes for CASRTGRAFF. The rearrangement links TRBV6-1 to TRBJ1-1, with a possible D match to TRBD1 (6 bases). Looked up from germline, CDR1 is MNHNS and CDR2 is SASEGT. The CDR3 covers 10 residues. Deletions cut 6 bases from V and 11 bases from J, with 10 bases between.

The J gene is TRBJ1-1, the V gene TRBV7-8; D might be TRBD1 (5 bases). Germline lookup yields CDR1 SGHVS and CDR2 FQNEAQ. V lost 5 bases to trimming and J lost 5 bases, with 15 bases between them. The CDR3 extends over 14 amino acids. DNA for the CDR3: TGTGCCAGCAGCCTTCCTGGGGGAGGAACTGAAGCTTTCTTT. Translated: CASSLPGGGTEAFF.

The chain joins TRBV7-2 to TRBJ2-5; 7 bases are shared with TRBD2. CDR1 SGHTA and CDR2 FQGNSA come from the germline V gene. This CDR3 has 13 residues. V gave up 7 bases and J gave up 5 bases; unmatched junction bases: 7. CDR3 sequence: CASNRGVLETQYF. In DNA, the CDR3 is TGTGCCAGCAACCGGGGGGTTCTCGAGACCCAGTACTTC. The entire variable domain, with the rest obtained from reference TRBV7-2 and TRBJ2-5, is as follows: GAGVSQSPSNKVTEKGKDVELRCDPISGHTALYWYRQSLGQGLEFLIYFQGNSAPDKSGLPSDRFSAERTGGSVSTLTIQRTQQEDSAVYLCASNRGVLETQYFGPGTRLLVL.

The chain couples TRBV7-9 to TRBJ2-3; tentatively, D is TRBD1 or TRBD2 (5 bases each). This CDR3 comprises 16 residues. V was clipped by 5 bases and J by 1 base, with 16 bases between them. Germline V gives CDR1 SEHNR, CDR2 FQNEAQ (reference sequence). The CDR3 loop is CASSPGIGARTDTQYF. CDR3 nucleotide sequence: TGTGCCAGCAGCCCTGGGATCGGGGCTCGCACAGATACGCAGTATTTT.

The chain links TRBV6-1 to TRBJ1-5; D is ambiguous. The CDR3 length is 15 residues. Between the trimmed V and J ends, which lost 6 bases and 2 bases, there was a span of 14 bases. Looked up from germline, CDR1 is MNHNS and CDR2 is SASEGT. The CDR3 region has the DNA TGTGCCAGCAGGGCTTGGAGGGCTGGCAATCAGCCCCAGCATTTT. It codes for CASRAWRAGNQPQHF.

The rearrangement uses TRBV30 and TRBJ1-2, with D uncertain. The germline V and J ends were trimmed by 3 bases and 0 bases, with 5 bases remaining between them. Germline assignment: CDR1 GTSNPN and CDR2 SVGIG (reference sequence). The CDR3 contains 12 residues. In nucleotides, the CDR3 is TGTGCCTGGAGCCAGACTAACTATGGCTACACCTTC. Translation: CAWSQTNYGYTF.

The rearrangement uses TRBV30 and TRBJ2-4; D gene uncertain. The CDR3 runs to 15 residues. The V end was cut by 3 bases, the J end by 0 bases, with 12 bases between. Germline CDR1 reads GTSNPN; CDR2 reads SVGIG (reference sequence). In nucleotides, the CDR3 is TGTGCCTGGAGCGCCAACGTCCTAGCCAAAAACATTCAGTACTTC. Its protein is CAWSANVLAKNIQYF.

The chain recombines TRBV6-1 with TRBJ1-4, with 9 bases matching TRBD1. Germline loops: CDR1 MNHNS, CDR2 SASEGT. The CDR3 has 14 residues. Trimming at V came to 6 bases and at J to 5 bases, leaving 4 bases not matched to a gene. CDR3 region: CASRPGTGNEKLFF. The CDR3 bases are TGTGCCAGCAGGCCCGGGACAGGGAATGAAAAACTGTTTTTT.

The chain joins TRBV30 to TRBJ1-2, with a tentative D call TRBD1 (6 bases). Trimming took 2 bases from V and 2 from J, leaving 12 bases between them. This CDR3 has 14 residues. Per germline, CDR1 GTSNPN and CDR2 SVGIG (reference sequence). The CDR3 sequence is CAWSSGGTNYGYTF. DNA for the CDR3: TGTGCCTGGAGTTCGGGGGGCACAAACTATGGCTACACCTTC.

This chain links TRBV29-1 with TRBJ1-2, with 8 bases lining up with TRBD1. Looked up from germline, CDR1 is SQVTM and CDR2 is ANQGSEA. The CDR3 consists of 12 residues. Germline trimming cut 5 bases from V and 7 bases from J; bases unmatched to any gene: 6. CDR3 DNA sequence: TGCAGCGTTCCAGGGGGCGCGGTTGGCTACACCTTC. It is translated as CSVPGGAVGYTF.

The chain has TRBV15 and TRBJ1-5; D gene uncertain. The CDR3 is 16 residues long. Looked up from germline, CDR1 is LNHNV and CDR2 is YYDKDF (reference sequence). The V gene lost 4 bases and the J gene lost 0 bases, with 13 bases spanning the gap. CDR3 residues: CATSNTRTVSNQPQHF. Written as DNA, the CDR3 is TGTGCCACCAGCAACACGAGGACGGTTAGCAATCAGCCCCAGCATTTT.

A single count supports this clone. The V gene is TRBV6-5, the J gene TRBJ2-2, with 8 bases that match TRBD1. Germline CDR1 MNHEY, CDR2 SVGAGI. With 7 bases clipped from V and 2 bases from J, the junction kept 6 bases outside the gene matches. The CDR3 totals 15 residues. The CDR3 protein is CASKKGQVNTGELFF. The CDR3 DNA follows: TGTGCCAGCAAAAAGGGACAGGTTAACACCGGGGAGCTGTTTTTT.

The chain uses TRBV7-2 and TRBJ2-3; a weak D match, TRBD2 (6 bases). CDR1 SGHTA and CDR2 FQGNSA come from the germline V gene. V was clipped by 4 bases and J by 5 bases, with 16 bases between them. This CDR3 has 15 amino acids. The CDR3 nucleotides read TGTGCCAGCAGCTCGATTCCTGGGAGGCGAGATACGCAGTATTTT. Its protein product is CASSSIPGRRDTQYF. The variable domain in full, with the rest retrieved from reference TRBV7-2 and TRBJ2-3, is GAGVSQSPSNKVTEKGKDVELRCDPISGHTALYWYRQSLGQGLEFLIYFQGNSAPDKSGLPSDRFSAERTGGSVSTLTIQRTQQEDSAVYLCASSSIPGRRDTQYFGPGTRLTVL.

V usage is TRBV19 and J usage is TRBJ1-1; D is unresolved. The CDR3 is made up of 13 amino acids. V lost 3 bases and J 0 bases, leaving 5 bases between the germline ends. Germline CDR1 LNHDA, CDR2 SQIVND (reference sequence). This chain's CDR3 is CASSIGVNTEAFF. In DNA, the CDR3 is TGTGCCAGTAGTATTGGGGTGAACACTGAAGCTTTCTTT.

This sequence joins TRBV5-1 and TRBJ2-3; 12 bases are a match to TRBD2. The V gene end was trimmed by 3 bases and the J gene end by 0 bases; junction bases not matched to a gene: 5. This CDR3 is 17 amino acids long. Germline V gene lookup returns CDR1 SGHRS and CDR2 YFSETQ. CDR3 coding DNA: TGCGCCAGCAGCTCAGGACTAGCGGGGATAAGCACAGATACGCAGTATTTT. As protein: CASSSGLAGISTDTQYF. The full variable domain, completed using reference TRBV5-1 and TRBJ2-3, is KAGVTQTPRYLIKTRGQQVTLSCSPISGHRSVSWYQQTPGQGLQFLFEYFSETQRNKGNFPGRFSGRQFSNSRSEMNVSTLELGDSALYLCASSSGLAGISTDTQYFGPGTRLTVL.

The chain couples TRBV6-1 to TRBJ2-6; D is possibly TRBD1 (6 bases). This CDR3 contains 15 residues. The V and J ends lost 2 bases and 3 bases respectively, with 8 bases between them. Germline assignment: CDR1 MNHNS and CDR2 SASEGT. This CDR3 reads CASSERTDGANVLTF. In DNA form, the CDR3 reads TGTGCCAGCAGTGAAAGGACAGATGGGGCCAACGTCCTGACTTTC.

The chain couples TRBV25-1 to TRBJ2-3, with D uncertain. V lost 4 bases to trimming and J lost 0 bases, with 5 bases between them. Germline CDR1 reads MGHDK; CDR2 reads SYGVNS. The CDR3 contains 13 residues. The CDR3 sequence: CASSVTSTDTQYF. The CDR3 coding sequence is TGTGCCAGCAGTGTAACTAGCACAGATACGCAGTATTTT.

The rearrangement links TRBV5-5 to TRBJ2-3; either TRBD1 or TRBD2 may fit D (5 bases each). With 2 bases removed from V and 12 bases from J, the gap between germline ends came to 10 bases. Germline CDR1 is SGHKS and CDR2 is YYEKEE (reference sequence). This CDR3 contains 11 residues. Here the CDR3 DNA reads TGTGCCAGCAGCTTCCCGGGGCCTCAGTATTTT. It is translated as CASSFPGPQYF.

This chain connects TRBV6-5 to TRBJ2-7, with D perhaps TRBD2 (6 bases). The germline gives CDR1 MNHEY, CDR2 SVGAGI. The CDR3 length is 16 residues. Trimming removed 2 bases at V and 5 bases at J, with 19 bases between. The CDR3 region is CASSYDRGFRLDEQYF. The DNA for the CDR3 is TGTGCCAGCAGTTACGATAGGGGCTTCCGACTAGACGAGCAGTACTTC.